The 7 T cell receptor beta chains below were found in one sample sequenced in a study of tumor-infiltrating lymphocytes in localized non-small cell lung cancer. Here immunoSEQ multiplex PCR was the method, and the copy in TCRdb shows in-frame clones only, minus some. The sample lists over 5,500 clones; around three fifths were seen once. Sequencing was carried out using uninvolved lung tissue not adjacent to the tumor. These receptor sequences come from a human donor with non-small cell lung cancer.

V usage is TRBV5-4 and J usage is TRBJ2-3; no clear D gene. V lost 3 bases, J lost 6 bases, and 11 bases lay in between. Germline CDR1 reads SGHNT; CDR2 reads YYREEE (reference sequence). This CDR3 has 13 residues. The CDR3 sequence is CASSYSVDDTQYF. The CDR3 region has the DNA TGTGCCAGCAGCTATTCCGTGGACGATACGCAGTATTTT.

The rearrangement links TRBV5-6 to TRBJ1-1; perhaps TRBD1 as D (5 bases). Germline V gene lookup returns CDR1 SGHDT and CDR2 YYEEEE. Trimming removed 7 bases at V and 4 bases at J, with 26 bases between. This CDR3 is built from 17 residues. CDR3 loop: CASQDEGREATGTEAFF. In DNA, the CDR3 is TGTGCCAGCCAGGATGAGGGCAGGGAGGCGACGGGCACTGAAGCTTTCTTT.

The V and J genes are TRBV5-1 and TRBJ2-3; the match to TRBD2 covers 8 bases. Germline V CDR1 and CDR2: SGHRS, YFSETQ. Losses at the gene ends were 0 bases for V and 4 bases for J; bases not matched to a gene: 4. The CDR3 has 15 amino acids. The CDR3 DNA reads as TGCGCCAGCAGCTTGGCAGCGGGGGTAGCAGATACGCAGTATTTT. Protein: CASSLAAGVADTQYF.

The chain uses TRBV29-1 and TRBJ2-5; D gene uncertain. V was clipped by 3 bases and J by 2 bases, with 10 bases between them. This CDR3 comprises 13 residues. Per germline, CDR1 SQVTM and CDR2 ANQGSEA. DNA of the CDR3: TGCAGCGTTGACGGGCGTTTACAAGAGACCCAGTACTTC. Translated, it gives CSVDGRLQETQYF.

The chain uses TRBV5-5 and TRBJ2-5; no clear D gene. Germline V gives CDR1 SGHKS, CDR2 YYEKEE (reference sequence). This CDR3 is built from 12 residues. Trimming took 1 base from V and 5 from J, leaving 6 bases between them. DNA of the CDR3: TGTGCCAGCAGCTTGTCGATCGAGACCCAGTACTTC. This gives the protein CASSLSIETQYF.

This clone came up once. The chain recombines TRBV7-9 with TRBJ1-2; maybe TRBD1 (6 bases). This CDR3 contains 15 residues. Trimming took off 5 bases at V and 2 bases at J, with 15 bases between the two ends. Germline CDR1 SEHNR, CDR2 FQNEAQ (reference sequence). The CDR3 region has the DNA TGTGCCAGCAGCCCCTACGGGGGGGGCAACTATGGCTACACCTTC. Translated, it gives CASSPYGGGNYGYTF.

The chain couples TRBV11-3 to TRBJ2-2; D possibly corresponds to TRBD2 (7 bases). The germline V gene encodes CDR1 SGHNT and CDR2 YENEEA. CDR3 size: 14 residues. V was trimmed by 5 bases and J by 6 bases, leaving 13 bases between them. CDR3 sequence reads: CASSHKGGAGELFF. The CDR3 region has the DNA TGTGCCAGCAGCCACAAGGGGGGGGCCGGGGAGCTGTTTTTT.